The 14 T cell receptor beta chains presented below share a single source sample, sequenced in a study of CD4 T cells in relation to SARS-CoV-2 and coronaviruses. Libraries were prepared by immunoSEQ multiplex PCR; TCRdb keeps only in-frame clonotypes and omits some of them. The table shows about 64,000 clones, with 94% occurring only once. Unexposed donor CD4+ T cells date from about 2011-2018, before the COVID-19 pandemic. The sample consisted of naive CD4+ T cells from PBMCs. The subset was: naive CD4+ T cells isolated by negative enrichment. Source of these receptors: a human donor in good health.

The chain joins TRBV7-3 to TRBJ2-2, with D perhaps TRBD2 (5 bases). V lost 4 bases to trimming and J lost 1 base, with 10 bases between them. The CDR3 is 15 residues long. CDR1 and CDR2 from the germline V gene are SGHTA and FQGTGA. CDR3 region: CASSSTKGNTGELFF. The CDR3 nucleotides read TGTGCCAGCAGCTCGACTAAAGGGAACACCGGGGAGCTGTTTTTT.

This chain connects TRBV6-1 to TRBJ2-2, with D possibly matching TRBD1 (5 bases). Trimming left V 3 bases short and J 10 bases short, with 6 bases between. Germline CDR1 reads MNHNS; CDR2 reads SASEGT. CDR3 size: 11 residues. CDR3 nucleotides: TGTGCCAGCAGTGACAGGGAGGAGCTGTTTTTT. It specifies CASSDREELFF.

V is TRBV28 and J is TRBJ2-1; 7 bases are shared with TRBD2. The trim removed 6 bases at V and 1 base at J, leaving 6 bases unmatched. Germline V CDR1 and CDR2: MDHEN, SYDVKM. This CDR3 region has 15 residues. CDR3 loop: CASSGHGGSYNEQFF. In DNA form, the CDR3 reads TGTGCCAGCAGCGGACACGGGGGGTCCTACAATGAGCAGTTCTTC.

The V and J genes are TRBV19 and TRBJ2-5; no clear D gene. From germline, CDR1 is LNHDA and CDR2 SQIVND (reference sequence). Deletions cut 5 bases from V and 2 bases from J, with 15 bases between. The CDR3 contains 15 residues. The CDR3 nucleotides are TGTGCCAGTAGTCACTCTCGGACGGATCAAGAGACCCAGTACTTC. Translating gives CASSHSRTDQETQYF. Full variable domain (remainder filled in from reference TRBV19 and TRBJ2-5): DGGITQSPKYLFRKEGQNVTLSCEQNLNHDAMYWYRQDPGQGLRLIYYSQIVNDFQKGDIAEGYSVSREKKESFPLTVTSAQKNPTAFYLCASSHSRTDQETQYFGPGTRLLVL.

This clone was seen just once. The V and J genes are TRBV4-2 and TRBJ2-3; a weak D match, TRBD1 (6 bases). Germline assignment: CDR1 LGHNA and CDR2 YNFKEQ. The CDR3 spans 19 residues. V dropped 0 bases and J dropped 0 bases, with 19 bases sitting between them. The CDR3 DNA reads TGTGCCAGCAGCCAAGATCTTGTTGCCAGGACAGCTAGCACAGATACGCAGTATTTT. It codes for CASSQDLVARTASTDTQYF.

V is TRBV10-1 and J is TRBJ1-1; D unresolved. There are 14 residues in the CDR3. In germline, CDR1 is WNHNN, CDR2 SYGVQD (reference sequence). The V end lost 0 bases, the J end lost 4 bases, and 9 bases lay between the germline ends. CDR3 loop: CASSESLPATEAFF. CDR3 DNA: TGCGCCAGCAGTGAGTCGCTACCGGCCACTGAAGCTTTCTTT.

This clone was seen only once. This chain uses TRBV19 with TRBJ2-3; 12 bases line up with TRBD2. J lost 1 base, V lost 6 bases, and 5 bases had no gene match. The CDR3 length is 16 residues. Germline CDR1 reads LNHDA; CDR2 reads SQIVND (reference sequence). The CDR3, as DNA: TGTGCCAGTAGGCGGACTAGCGGGGATCGCACAGATACGCAGTATTTT. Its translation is CASRRTSGDRTDTQYF.

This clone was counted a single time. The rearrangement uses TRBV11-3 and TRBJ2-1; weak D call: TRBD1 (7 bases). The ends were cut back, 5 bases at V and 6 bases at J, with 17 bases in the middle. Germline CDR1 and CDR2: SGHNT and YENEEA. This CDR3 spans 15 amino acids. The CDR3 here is CASSPGRGALNEQFF. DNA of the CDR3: TGTGCCAGCAGCCCTGGCAGGGGGGCCCTCAATGAGCAGTTCTTC.

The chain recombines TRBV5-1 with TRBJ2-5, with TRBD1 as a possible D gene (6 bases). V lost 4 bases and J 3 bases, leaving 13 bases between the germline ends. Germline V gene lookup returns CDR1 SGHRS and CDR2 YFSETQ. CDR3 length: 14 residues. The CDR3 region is CASSHGTYEETQYF. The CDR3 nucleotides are TGCGCCAGCAGCCACGGGACATATGAAGAGACCCAGTACTTC.

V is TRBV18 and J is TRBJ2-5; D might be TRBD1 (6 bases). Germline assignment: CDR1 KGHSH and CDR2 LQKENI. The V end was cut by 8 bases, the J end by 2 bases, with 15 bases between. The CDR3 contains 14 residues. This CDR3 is CASGMYQGQETQYF. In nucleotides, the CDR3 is TGTGCCAGCGGAATGTACCAGGGGCAAGAGACCCAGTACTTC.

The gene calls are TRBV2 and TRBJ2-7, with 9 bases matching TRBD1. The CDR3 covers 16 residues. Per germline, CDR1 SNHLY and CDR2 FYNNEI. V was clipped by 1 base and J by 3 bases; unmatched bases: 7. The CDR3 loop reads CASSEGQGERVYEQYF. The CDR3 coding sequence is TGTGCCAGCAGTGAAGGACAGGGGGAGAGGGTCTACGAGCAGTACTTC.

The CDR3 nucleotides read TGTGCCAGCAGCTCCGGACAGGGGGCGGATAATGAAAAACTGTTTTTT. Amino acids: CASSSGQGADNEKLFF. This rearrangement joins TRBV7-4 to TRBJ1-4; 11 bases match TRBD1. This CDR3 spans 16 amino acids. After removal of 4 bases from V and 4 bases from J, the junction contained 5 bases not matched to a gene. CDR1 SGHVT and CDR2 SQSDAQ come from the germline V gene.

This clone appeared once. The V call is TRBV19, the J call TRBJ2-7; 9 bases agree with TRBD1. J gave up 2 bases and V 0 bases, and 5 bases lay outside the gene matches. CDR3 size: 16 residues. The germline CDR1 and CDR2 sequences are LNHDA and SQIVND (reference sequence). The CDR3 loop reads CASSIDGTGNTYEQYF. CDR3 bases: TGTGCCAGTAGTATAGATGGGACAGGGAATACCTACGAGCAGTACTTC.

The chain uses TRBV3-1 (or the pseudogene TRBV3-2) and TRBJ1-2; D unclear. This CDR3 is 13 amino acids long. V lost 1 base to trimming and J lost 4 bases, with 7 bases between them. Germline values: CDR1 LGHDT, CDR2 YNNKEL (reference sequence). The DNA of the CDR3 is TGTGCCAGCAGCCAAGCAAGAACCTATGGCTACACCTTC. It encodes CASSQARTYGYTF.